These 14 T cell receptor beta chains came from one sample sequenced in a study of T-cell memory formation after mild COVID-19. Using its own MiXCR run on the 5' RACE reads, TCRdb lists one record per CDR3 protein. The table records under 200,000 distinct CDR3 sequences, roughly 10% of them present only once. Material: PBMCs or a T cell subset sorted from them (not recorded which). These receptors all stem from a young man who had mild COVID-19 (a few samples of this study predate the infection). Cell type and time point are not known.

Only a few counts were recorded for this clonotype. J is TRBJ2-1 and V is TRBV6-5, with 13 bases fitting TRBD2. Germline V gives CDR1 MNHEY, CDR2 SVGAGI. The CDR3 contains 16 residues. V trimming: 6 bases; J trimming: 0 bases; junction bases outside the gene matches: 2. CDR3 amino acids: CASRTSGGRSYNEQFF. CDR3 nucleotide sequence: TGTGCCAGCAGGACTAGCGGGGGGCGCTCCTACAATGAGCAGTTCTTC.

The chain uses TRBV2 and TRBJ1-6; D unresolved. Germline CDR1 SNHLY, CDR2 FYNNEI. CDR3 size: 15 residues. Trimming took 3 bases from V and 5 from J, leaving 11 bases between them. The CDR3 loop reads CASSELSGNNSPLHF. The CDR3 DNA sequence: TGTGCCAGCAGTGAGCTTTCGGGGAATAATTCACCCCTCCACTTT.

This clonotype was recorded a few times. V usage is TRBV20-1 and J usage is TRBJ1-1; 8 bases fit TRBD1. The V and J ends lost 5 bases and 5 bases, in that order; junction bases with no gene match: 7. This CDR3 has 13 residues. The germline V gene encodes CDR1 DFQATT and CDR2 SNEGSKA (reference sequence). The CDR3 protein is CSAGQGARTEAFF. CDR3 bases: TGCAGTGCTGGTCAGGGGGCGCGGACTGAAGCTTTCTTT.

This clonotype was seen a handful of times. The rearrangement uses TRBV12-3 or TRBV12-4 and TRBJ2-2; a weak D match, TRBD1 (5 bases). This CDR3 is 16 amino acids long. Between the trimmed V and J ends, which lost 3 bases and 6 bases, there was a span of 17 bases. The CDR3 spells CASSFVKGPRSGELFF. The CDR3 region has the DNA TGTGCCAGCAGTTTTGTAAAGGGGCCACGTTCCGGGGAGCTGTTTTTT.

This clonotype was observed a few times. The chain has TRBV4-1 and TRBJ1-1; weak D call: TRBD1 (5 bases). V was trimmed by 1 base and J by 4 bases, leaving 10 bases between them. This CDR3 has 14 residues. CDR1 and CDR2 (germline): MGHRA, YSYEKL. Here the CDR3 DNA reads TGCGCCAGCAGCCAAGGACAGTGGGGCACTGAAGCTTTCTTT. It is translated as CASSQGQWGTEAFF.

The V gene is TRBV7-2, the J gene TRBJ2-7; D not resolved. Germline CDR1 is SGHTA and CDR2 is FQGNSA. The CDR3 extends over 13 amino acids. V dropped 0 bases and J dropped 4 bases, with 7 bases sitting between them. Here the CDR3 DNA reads TGTGCCAGCAGCTTAGCCATATTTTACGAGCAGTACTTC. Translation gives CASSLAIFYEQYF.

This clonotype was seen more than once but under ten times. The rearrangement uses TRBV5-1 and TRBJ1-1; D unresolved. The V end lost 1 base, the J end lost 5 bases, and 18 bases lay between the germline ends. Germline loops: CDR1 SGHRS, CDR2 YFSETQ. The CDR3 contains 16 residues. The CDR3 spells CASSLNPAAGRTEAFF. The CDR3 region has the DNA TGCGCCAGCAGCTTGAACCCAGCCGCGGGAAGGACTGAAGCTTTCTTT.

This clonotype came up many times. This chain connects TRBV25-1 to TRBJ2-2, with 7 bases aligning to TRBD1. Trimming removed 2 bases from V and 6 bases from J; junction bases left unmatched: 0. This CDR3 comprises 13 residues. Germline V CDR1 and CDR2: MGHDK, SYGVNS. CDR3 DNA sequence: TGTGCCAGCAGTGAACAGGGGGCCGGGGAGCTGTTTTTT. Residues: CASSEQGAGELFF.

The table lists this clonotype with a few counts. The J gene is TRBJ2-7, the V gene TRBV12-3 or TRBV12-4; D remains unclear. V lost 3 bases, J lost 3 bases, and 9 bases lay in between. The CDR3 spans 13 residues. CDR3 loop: CASSFRPRYEQYF. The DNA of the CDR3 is TGTGCCAGCAGTTTCAGGCCCCGCTACGAGCAGTACTTC.

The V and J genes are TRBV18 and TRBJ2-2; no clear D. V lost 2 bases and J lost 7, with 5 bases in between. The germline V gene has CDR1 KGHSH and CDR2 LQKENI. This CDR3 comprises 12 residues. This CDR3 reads CASSPDLGELFF. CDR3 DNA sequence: TGTGCCAGCTCACCAGACCTCGGGGAGCTGTTTTTT.

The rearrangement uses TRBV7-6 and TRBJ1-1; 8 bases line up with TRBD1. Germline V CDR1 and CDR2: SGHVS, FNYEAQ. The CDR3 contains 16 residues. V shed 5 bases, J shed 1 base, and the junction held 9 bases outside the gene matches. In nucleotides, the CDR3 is TGTGCCAGCAGCCCTCCAGGGACAGGAGAGAACACTGAAGCTTTCTTT. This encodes CASSPPGTGENTEAFF.

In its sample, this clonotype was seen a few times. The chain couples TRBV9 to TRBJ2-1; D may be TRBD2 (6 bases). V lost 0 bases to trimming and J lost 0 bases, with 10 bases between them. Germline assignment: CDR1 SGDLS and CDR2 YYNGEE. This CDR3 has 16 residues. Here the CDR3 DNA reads TGTGCCAGCAGCGTAGACGCGGGGCTCTCCTACAATGAGCAGTTCTTC. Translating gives CASSVDAGLSYNEQFF.

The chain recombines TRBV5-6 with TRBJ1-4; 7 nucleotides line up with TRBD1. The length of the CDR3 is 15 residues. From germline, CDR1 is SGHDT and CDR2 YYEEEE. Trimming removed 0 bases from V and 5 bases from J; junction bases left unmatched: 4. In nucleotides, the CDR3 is TGTGCCAGCAGCTTGGGGGGACAGAGGAATGAAAAACTGTTTTTT. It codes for CASSLGGQRNEKLFF.

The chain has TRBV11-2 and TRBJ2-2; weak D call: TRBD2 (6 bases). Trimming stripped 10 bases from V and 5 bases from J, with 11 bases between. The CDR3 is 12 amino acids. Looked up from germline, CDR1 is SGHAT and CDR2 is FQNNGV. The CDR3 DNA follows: TGTGCCATCGGGGGAGGAACCGGGGAGCTGTTTTTT. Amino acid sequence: CAIGGGTGELFF.